These T cell receptor beta chains were read from a single sample in a study of blood T cell repertoires in COVID-19. Clones were read by immunoSEQ multiplex PCR, and TCRdb kept only the in-frame ones, dropping some. Of approximately 360,000 clones in the sample, roughly 90% were seen once. Specimen: PBMCs or T cells enriched from blood (not recorded which). The receptors stem from a woman younger than 45 with acute COVID-19. The CDR3 runs from the conserved cysteine through the conserved F or W. A D gene is named only where the DNA matches it firmly. Expanded clones are given a class, and other clones once, few, many or no size at all.

j_gene: TRBJ2-7
v_gene: TRBV30
d_gene: .
abundance: .
CDR3aa: CAWGHYEQYF
CDR3nt: TGTGCCTGGGGACACTACGAGCAGTACTTC

j_gene: TRBJ2-3
v_gene: TRBV25-1
d_gene: TRBD1
abundance: .
CDR3aa: CASGGDRALTDTQYF
CDR3nt: TGTGCCAGCGGGGGGGACAGGGCATTAACAGATACGCAGTATTTT

j_gene: TRBJ1-4
v_gene: TRBV4-3
d_gene: .
abundance: .
CDR3aa: CASSQARNGVGEKLFF
CDR3nt: TGCGCCAGCAGCCAAGCGAGGAACGGAGTGGGTGAAAAACTGTTTTTT

j_gene: TRBJ1-2
v_gene: TRBV30
d_gene: TRBD1
abundance: .
CDR3aa: CAWGDRSYGYTF
CDR3nt: TGTGCCTGGGGGGACAGGTCCTATGGCTACACCTTC

j_gene: TRBJ2-1
v_gene: TRBV2
d_gene: .
abundance: once
CDR3aa: CASSYGVSSYNEQFF
CDR3nt: TGTGCCAGCAGTTACGGGGTTAGCTCCTACAATGAGCAGTTCTTC

j_gene: TRBJ1-6
v_gene: TRBV28
d_gene: .
abundance: .
CDR3aa: CASSSLTATYNSPLHF
CDR3nt: TGTGCCAGCAGCTCTTTAACAGCCACCTATAATTCACCCCTCCACTTT

j_gene: TRBJ1-5
v_gene: TRBV6-4
d_gene: TRBD1
abundance: once
CDR3aa: CASSDCGRGPDNQPQHF
CDR3nt: TGTGCCAGCAGTGACTGTGGCAGGGGGCCTGACAATCAGCCCCAGCATTTT

j_gene: TRBJ2-1
v_gene: TRBV29-1
d_gene: TRBD1
abundance: .
CDR3aa: CSAYLDRGQYNEQFF
CDR3nt: TGCAGCGCCTATCTAGACAGGGGGCAGTACAATGAGCAGTTCTTC

j_gene: TRBJ1-1
v_gene: TRBV5-5
d_gene: TRBD1
abundance: .
CDR3aa: CASSSRQGTTTEAFF
CDR3nt: TGTGCCAGCAGCTCTAGACAGGGAACTACAACTGAAGCTTTCTTT

j_gene: TRBJ1-3
v_gene: TRBV19
d_gene: TRBD1
abundance: .
CDR3aa: CASTVQGSGNTIYF
CDR3nt: TGTGCCAGTACTGTACAGGGGTCTGGAAACACCATATATTTT

j_gene: TRBJ1-2
v_gene: TRBV19
d_gene: .
abundance: once
CDR3aa: CASTRAGVDYGYTF
CDR3nt: TGTGCCAGTACGAGGGCAGGGGTGGACTATGGCTACACCTTC

j_gene: TRBJ2-6
v_gene: TRBV2
d_gene: TRBD1
abundance: .
CDR3aa: CASSRGTGGSGANVLTF
CDR3nt: TGTGCCAGCAGTCGAGGGACAGGGGGCTCTGGGGCCAACGTCCTGACTTTC

j_gene: TRBJ2-7
v_gene: TRBV28
d_gene: .
abundance: few
CDR3aa: CASSSGRRRYEQYF
CDR3nt: TGTGCCAGCAGTTCAGGGCGCCGCAGATACGAGCAGTACTTC

j_gene: TRBJ2-7
v_gene: TRBV6-2/TRBV6-3
d_gene: .
abundance: once
CDR3aa: CASSPNFYEQYF
CDR3nt: TGTGCCAGCAGCCCCAACTTCTACGAGCAGTACTTC

j_gene: TRBJ2-7
v_gene: TRBV3-1/TRBV3-2
d_gene: .
abundance: .
CDR3aa: CASSQDLQETYEQYF
CDR3nt: TGTGCCAGCAGCCAAGATTTGCAGGAAACCTACGAGCAGTACTTC

j_gene: TRBJ1-5
v_gene: TRBV28
d_gene: TRBD1
abundance: .
CDR3aa: CASSLRSDRGNQPQHF
CDR3nt: TGTGCCAGCAGTTTACGGTCGGACAGGGGCAATCAGCCCCAGCATTTT

j_gene: TRBJ2-7
v_gene: TRBV9
d_gene: .
abundance: .
CDR3aa: CASSVGAEQYF
CDR3nt: TGTGCCAGCAGCGTAGGGGCCGAGCAGTACTTC

j_gene: TRBJ2-1
v_gene: TRBV7-3
d_gene: TRBD2
abundance: .
CDR3aa: CASSLKASGGHNEQFF
CDR3nt: TGTGCCAGCAGCTTAAAGGCTAGCGGGGGCCACAATGAGCAGTTCTTC

j_gene: TRBJ2-2
v_gene: TRBV5-1
d_gene: TRBD2
abundance: .
CDR3aa: CASSLLRGGDGELFF
CDR3nt: TGCGCCAGCAGCTTGCTGCGGGGGGGCGACGGGGAGCTGTTTTTT